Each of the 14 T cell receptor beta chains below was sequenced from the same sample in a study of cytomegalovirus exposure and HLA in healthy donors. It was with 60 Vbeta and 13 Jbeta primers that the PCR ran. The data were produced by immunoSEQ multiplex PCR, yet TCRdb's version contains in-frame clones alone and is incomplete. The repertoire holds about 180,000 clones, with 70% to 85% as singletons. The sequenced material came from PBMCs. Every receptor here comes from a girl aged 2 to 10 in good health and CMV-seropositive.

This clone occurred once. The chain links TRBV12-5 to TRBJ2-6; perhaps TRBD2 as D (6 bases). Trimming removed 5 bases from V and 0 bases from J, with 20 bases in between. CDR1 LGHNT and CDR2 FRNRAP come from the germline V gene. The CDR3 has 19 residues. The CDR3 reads CASGLPPGLSASGANVLTF. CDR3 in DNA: TGTGCTAGTGGTCTACCACCAGGACTATCCGCCTCTGGGGCCAACGTCCTGACTTTC.

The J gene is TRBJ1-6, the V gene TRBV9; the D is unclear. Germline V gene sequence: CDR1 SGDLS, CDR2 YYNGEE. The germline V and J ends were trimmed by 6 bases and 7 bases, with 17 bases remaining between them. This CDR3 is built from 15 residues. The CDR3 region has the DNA TGTGCCAGCACCCCGGACTCATCCCTCAATTCACCCCTCCACTTT. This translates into CASTPDSSLNSPLHF.

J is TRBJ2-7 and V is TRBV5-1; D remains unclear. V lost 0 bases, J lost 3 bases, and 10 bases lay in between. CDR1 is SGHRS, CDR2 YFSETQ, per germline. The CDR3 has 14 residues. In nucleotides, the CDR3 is TGCGCCAGCAGCTTGGTGGGCAGGAACTACGAGCAGTACTTC. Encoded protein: CASSLVGRNYEQYF. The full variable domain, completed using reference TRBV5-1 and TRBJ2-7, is KAGVTQTPRYLIKTRGQQVTLSCSPISGHRSVSWYQQTPGQGLQFLFEYFSETQRNKGNFPGRFSGRQFSNSRSEMNVSTLELGDSALYLCASSLVGRNYEQYFGPGTRLTVT.

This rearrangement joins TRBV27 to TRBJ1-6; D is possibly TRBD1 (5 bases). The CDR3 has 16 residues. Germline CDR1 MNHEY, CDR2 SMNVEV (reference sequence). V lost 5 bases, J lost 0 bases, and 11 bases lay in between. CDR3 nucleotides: TGTGCCAGCAGTCCCCCGGGGGTCTCCTATAATTCACCCCTCCACTTT. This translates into CASSPPGVSYNSPLHF.

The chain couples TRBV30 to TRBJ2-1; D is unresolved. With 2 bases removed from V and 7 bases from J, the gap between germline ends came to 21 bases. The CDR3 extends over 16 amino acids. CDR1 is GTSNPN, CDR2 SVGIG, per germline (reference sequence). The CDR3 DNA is TGTGCCTGGAGTATCCCACTACCAAGAAGAGTAAATGAGCAGTTCTTC. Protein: CAWSIPLPRRVNEQFF.

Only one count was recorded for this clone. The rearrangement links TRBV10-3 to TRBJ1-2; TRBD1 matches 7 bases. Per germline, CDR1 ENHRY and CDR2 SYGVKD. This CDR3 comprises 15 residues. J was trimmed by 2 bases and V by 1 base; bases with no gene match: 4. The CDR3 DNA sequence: TGTGCCATCAGTGAGTTACCGGACAGGAACTATGGCTACACCTTC. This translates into CAISELPDRNYGYTF.

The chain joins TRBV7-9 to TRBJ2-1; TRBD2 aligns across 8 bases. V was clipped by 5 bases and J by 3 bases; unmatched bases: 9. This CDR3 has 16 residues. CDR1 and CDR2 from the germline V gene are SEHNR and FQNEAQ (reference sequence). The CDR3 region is CASSRHTSGLYNEQFF. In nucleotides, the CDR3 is TGTGCCAGCAGCCGACATACTAGCGGACTCTACAATGAGCAGTTCTTC.

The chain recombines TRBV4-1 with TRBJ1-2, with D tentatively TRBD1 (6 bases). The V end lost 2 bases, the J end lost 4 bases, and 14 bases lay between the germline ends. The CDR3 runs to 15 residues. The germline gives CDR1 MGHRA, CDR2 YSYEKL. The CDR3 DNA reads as TGCGCCAGCAGCCAATCGGTCCGGGACACCTATGGCTACACCTTC. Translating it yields CASSQSVRDTYGYTF.

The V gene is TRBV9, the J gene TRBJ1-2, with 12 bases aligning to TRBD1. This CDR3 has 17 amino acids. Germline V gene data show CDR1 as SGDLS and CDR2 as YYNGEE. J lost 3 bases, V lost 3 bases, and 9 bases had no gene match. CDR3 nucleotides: TGTGCCAGCAGCGCGACCCCAGGGACAGGGGGCGACTATGGCTACACCTTC. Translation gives CASSATPGTGGDYGYTF.

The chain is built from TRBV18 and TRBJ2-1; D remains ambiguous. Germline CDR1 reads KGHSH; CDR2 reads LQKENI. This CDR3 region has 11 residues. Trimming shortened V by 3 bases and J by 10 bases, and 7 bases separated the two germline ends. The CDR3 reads CASSPSLEQFF. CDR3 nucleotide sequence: TGTGCCAGCTCACCTAGCCTCGAGCAGTTCTTC.

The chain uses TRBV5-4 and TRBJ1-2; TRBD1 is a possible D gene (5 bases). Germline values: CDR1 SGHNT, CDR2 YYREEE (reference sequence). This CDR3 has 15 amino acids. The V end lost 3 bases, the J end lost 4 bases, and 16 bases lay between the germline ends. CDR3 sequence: CASSSKTVSLYGYTF. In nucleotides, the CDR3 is TGTGCCAGCAGCTCTAAGACAGTGAGCCTCTATGGCTACACCTTC.

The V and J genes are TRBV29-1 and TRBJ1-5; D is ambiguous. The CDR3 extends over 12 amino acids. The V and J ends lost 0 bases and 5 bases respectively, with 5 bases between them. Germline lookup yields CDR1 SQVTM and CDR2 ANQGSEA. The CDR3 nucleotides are TGCAGCGTTGAAGACGTAGATCAGCCCCAGCATTTT. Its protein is CSVEDVDQPQHF.

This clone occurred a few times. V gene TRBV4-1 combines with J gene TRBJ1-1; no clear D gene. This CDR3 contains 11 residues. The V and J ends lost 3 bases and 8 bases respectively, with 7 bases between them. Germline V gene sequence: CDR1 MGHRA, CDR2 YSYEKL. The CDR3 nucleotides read TGCGCCAGCAGCCATTACAACGAAGCTTTCTTT. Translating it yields CASSHYNEAFF.

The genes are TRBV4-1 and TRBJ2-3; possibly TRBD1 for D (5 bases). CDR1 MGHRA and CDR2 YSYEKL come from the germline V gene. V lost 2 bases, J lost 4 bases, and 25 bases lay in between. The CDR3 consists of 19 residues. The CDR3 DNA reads TGCGCCAGCAGCCAACTTTTCCCCCAGGGTCGCAATTCCCCAGATACGCAGTATTTT. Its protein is CASSQLFPQGRNSPDTQYF.